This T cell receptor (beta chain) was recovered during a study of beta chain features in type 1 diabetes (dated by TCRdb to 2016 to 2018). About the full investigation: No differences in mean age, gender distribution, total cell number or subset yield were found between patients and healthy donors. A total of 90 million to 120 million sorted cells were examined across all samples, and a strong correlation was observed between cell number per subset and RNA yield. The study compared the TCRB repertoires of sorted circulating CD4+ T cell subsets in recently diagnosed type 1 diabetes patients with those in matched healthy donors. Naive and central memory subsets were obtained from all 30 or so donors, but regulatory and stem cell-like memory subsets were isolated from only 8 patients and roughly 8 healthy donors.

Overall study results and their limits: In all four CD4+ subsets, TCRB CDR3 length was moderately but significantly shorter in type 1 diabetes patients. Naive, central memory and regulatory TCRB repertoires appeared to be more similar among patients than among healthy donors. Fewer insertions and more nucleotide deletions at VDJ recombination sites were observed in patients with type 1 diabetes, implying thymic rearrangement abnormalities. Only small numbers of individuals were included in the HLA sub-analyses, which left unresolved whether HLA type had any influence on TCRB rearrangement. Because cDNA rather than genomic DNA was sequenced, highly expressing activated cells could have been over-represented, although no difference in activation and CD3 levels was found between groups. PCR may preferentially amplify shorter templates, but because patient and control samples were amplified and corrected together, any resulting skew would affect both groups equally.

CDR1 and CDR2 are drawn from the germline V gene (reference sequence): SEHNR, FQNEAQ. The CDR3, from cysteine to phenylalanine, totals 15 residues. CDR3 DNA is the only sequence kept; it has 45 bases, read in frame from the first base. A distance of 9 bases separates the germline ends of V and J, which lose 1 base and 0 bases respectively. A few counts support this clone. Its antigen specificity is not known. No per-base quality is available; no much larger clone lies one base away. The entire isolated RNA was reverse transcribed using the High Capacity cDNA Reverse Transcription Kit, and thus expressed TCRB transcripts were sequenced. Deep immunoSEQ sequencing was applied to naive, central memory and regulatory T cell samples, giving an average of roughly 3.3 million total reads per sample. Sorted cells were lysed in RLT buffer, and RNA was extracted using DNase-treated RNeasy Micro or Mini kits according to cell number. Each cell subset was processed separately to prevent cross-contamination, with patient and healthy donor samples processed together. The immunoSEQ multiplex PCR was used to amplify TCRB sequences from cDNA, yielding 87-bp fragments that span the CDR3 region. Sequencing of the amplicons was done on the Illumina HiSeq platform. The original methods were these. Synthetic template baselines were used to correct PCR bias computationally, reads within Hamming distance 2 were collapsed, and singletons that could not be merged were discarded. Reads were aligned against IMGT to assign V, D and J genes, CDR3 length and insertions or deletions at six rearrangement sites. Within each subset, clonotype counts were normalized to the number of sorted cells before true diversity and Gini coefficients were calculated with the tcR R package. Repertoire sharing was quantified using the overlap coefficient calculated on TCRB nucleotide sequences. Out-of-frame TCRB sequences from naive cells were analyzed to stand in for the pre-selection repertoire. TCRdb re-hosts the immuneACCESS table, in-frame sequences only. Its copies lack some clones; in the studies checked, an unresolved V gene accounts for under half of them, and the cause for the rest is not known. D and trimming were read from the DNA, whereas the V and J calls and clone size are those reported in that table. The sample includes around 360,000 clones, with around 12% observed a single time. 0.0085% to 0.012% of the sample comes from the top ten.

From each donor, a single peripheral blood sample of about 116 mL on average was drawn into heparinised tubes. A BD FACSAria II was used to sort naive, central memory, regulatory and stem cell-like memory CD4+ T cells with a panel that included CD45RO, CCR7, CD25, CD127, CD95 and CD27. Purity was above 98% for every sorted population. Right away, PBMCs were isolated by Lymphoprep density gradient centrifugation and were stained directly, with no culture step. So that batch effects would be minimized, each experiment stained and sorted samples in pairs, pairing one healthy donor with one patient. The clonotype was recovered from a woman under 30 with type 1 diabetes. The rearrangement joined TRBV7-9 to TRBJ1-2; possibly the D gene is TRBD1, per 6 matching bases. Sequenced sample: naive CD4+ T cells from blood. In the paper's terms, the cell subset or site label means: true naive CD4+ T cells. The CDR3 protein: CASSLGTATNYGYTF. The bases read TGTGCCAGCAGCTTAGGGACAGCAACTAACTATGGCTACACCTTC.